A selection of T cell receptor beta chains follows, all from one sample in a study of OX40 agonist ivuxolimab in advanced cancers. Profiling relied on immunoSEQ multiplex PCR, and the TCRdb table lists in-frame clones only, not all of them. The table includes roughly 60,000 clones, roughly nine tenths detected once. Sequenced material: CD4+ or CD8+ T cells sorted from blood, taken in a trial of the OX40 agonist ivuxolimab. The receptors shown here come from an adult with an advanced solid tumor such as melanoma, head and neck, liver or kidney cancer. CDR3s include the opening cysteine and the closing phenylalanine or tryptophan. Each record gives: D gene, J gene, V gene, clone size, CDR3 protein, CDR3 DNA. A D gene is named only where the DNA matches it firmly. Part of the rows lack a size; the others show once, few, many or a class for expanded clones.

>.|TRBJ2-7|TRBV9|.
CASSTGSAVDEQYF
TGTGCCAGCAGCACCGGCTCTGCGGTCGACGAGCAGTACTTC
>TRBD1|TRBJ1-2|TRBV30|.
CAWSTGGGYGYTF
TGTGCCTGGAGCACAGGGGGAGGATATGGCTACACCTTC
>.|TRBJ2-7|TRBV5-6|.
CASRDGLSYEQYF
TGTGCCAGCAGGGACGGCCTCTCCTACGAGCAGTACTTC
>.|TRBJ1-1|TRBV29-1|.
CSVQPTVNTEAFF
TGCAGCGTTCAACCAACCGTGAACACTGAAGCTTTCTTT
>TRBD1|TRBJ1-1|TRBV5-6|.
CASSLGQMNTEAFF
TGTGCCAGCAGCCTGGGACAGATGAACACTGAAGCTTTCTTT
>.|TRBJ1-1|TRBV13|.
CASAALGGNTEAFF
TGTGCCAGCGCCGCCCTCGGGGGGAATACTGAAGCTTTCTTT
>.|TRBJ2-7|TRBV27|.
CASSQSIDYEQYF
TGTGCCAGCAGTCAGAGTATAGACTACGAGCAGTACTTC
>TRBD2|TRBJ2-1|TRBV10-3|.
CAIFSGRDYNEQFF
TGTGCCATCTTTAGCGGGAGGGATTACAATGAGCAGTTCTTC
>.|TRBJ2-3|TRBV6-5|.
CARRTDTQYF
TGTGCCAGGAGGACAGATACGCAGTATTTT
>.|TRBJ2-7|TRBV18|.
CASSTAYEQYF
TGTGCCAGCTCAACCGCCTACGAGCAGTACTTC
>.|TRBJ1-1|TRBV27|.
CASRQRDHTEAFF
TGTGCCAGCAGACAAAGGGACCACACTGAAGCTTTCTTT
>.|TRBJ1-1|TRBV19|.
CASSIPVARRRGTEAFF
TGTGCCAGTAGTATCCCCGTTGCCCGCCGGCGGGGCACTGAAGCTTTCTTT
>TRBD2|TRBJ2-3|TRBV10-1|.
CATGTSGDPDTQYF
TGCGCCACCGGGACTAGCGGGGACCCAGATACGCAGTATTTT
>.|TRBJ2-1|TRBV7-9|once
CASSDRGSSYNEQFF
TGTGCCAGCAGCGATCGGGGGAGCTCCTACAATGAGCAGTTCTTC
>.|TRBJ2-7|TRBV4-1|.
CASSQELGRSYEQYF
TGCGCCAGCAGCCAGGAACTAGGCCGCTCCTACGAGCAGTACTTC
>.|TRBJ1-6|TRBV5-1|.
CASSPGENNSPLHF
TGCGCCAGCAGCCCGGGCGAAAATAATTCACCCCTCCACTTT
>TRBD1|TRBJ1-1|TRBV10-1|.
CASTNTTGGTEAFF
TGCGCCAGCACTAACACTACAGGGGGGACTGAAGCTTTCTTT
>.|TRBJ2-3|TRBV5-4|.
CASSPGTFTDTQYF
TGTGCCAGCAGCCCCGGGACTTTCACAGATACGCAGTATTTT
>.|TRBJ1-1|TRBV7-9|.
CASSLVFAEAFF
TGTGCCAGCAGCTTAGTATTCGCTGAAGCTTTCTTT
>.|TRBJ1-1|TRBV5-1|.
CASSPQGTTEAFF
TGCGCCAGCAGCCCCCAGGGGACCACTGAAGCTTTCTTT
>.|TRBJ1-4|TRBV9|once
CASSVEWGAHGKLFF
TGTGCCAGCAGCGTAGAATGGGGAGCTCACGGAAAACTGTTTTTT
>TRBD1|TRBJ1-2|TRBV30|.
CAWRGDRGNYGYTF
TGTGCCTGGAGGGGCGACAGGGGTAACTATGGCTACACCTTC
>.|TRBJ1-1|TRBV30|once
CAWSIPDSLGTEAFF
TGTGCCTGGAGTATCCCGGACAGTTTAGGGACTGAAGCTTTCTTT
>TRBD1|TRBJ1-4|TRBV5-1|.
CASSLTLGTENEKLFF
TGCGCCAGCAGCCTGACGCTAGGGACAGAGAATGAAAAACTGTTTTTT
>.|TRBJ1-1|TRBV6-6|.
CASTHGGETEAFF
TGTGCCAGCACCCACGGGGGGGAGACTGAAGCTTTCTTT
>.|TRBJ2-7|TRBV18|.
CATRGSSSYEQYF
TGTGCCACAAGGGGCTCCAGCTCCTACGAGCAGTACTTC
>.|TRBJ2-2|TRBV10-3|.
CAITSPGATAAGELFF
TGTGCCATCACCTCTCCGGGGGCCACTGCTGCCGGGGAGCTGTTTTTT
>.|TRBJ2-5|TRBV28|.
CATKEPPQETQYF
TGTGCCACGAAGGAACCGCCCCAAGAGACCCAGTACTTC
>.|TRBJ1-1|TRBV5-6|.
CASSLITAAMNTEAFF
TGTGCCAGCAGCTTGATAACAGCCGCTATGAACACTGAAGCTTTCTTT
>TRBD1|TRBJ2-7|TRBV4-1|.
CASKSRGQGTHEQYF
TGCGCCTCCAAATCAAGGGGACAGGGGACCCACGAGCAGTACTTC
>.|TRBJ2-1|TRBV11-2|.
CASSLTGSSYNEQFF
TGTGCCAGCAGCTTAACCGGGAGCTCCTACAATGAGCAGTTCTTC
>.|TRBJ2-7|TRBV19|.
CASSIAPGSSYEQYF
TGTGCCAGTAGTATAGCCCCCGGGAGCTCCTACGAGCAGTACTTC
>TRBD2|TRBJ2-7|TRBV7-9|.
CASSASGRAVEQYF
TGTGCCAGCAGCGCTAGCGGGAGGGCCGTCGAGCAGTACTTC
>.|TRBJ2-1|TRBV9|.
CASSIGGQGSFNEQFF
TGTGCCAGCAGCATCGGCGGGCAAGGTAGTTTCAATGAGCAGTTCTTC
>TRBD1|TRBJ2-1|TRBV9|.
CASRGDRQNYNEQFF
TGTGCCAGCCGTGGGGACAGGCAAAACTACAATGAGCAGTTCTTC
>TRBD2|TRBJ2-1|TRBV5-1|.
CASSLGMTSVQDEQFF
TGCGCCAGCAGCTTGGGTATGACTAGCGTTCAGGATGAGCAGTTCTTC
>.|TRBJ1-1|TRBV6-1|.
CASSESPGWATEAFF
TGTGCCAGCAGTGAATCCCCGGGATGGGCCACTGAAGCTTTCTTT
>.|TRBJ1-5|TRBV20-1|once
CSARDGPPQHF
TGCAGTGCCAGGGATGGCCCGCCCCAGCATTTT
>.|TRBJ1-1|TRBV9|once
CASSTHTGENTEAFF
TGTGCCAGCAGCACACACACGGGCGAGAACACTGAAGCTTTCTTT
>.|TRBJ2-3|TRBV4-1|.
CASSQGLTDTQYF
TGCGCCAGCAGCCAGGGGCTCACAGATACGCAGTATTTT
>.|TRBJ1-1|TRBV2|.
CARALGTEAFF
TGTGCCAGAGCGTTGGGCACTGAAGCTTTCTTT
>TRBD1|TRBJ2-1|TRBV7-9|.
CASSPTGPDYNEQFF
TGTGCCAGCAGCCCGACAGGGCCCGACTACAATGAGCAGTTCTTC
>.|TRBJ2-3|TRBV9|.
CASSVAIMADTQYF
TGTGCCAGCAGCGTGGCGATCATGGCAGATACGCAGTATTTT
>TRBD1|TRBJ2-1|TRBV19|.
CASRAGTGGYNEQFF
TGTGCCAGTAGGGCCGGGACAGGGGGCTACAATGAGCAGTTCTTC
>.|TRBJ1-2|TRBV19|.
CASSSLADYGYTF
TGTGCCAGTTCGTCACTCGCCGACTATGGCTACACCTTC
>TRBD1|TRBJ1-1|TRBV5-5|.
CASSLAPQTGQAFF
TGTGCCAGCAGCTTGGCCCCCCAGACAGGGCAAGCTTTCTTT